Shown below are 22 T cell receptor beta chains from a single sample sequenced in a study of long-term antiretroviral therapy in people with HIV. Samples were assayed with immunoSEQ v3.0 at survey level. The table came from immunoSEQ multiplex PCR; TCRdb's copy has only in-frame clones and leaves some out. The data contain around 39,000 clones, under 85% of them singletons. This material consisted of unsorted PBMCs, taken 1 year after starting antiretroviral therapy. Receptors were obtained from a man between 18 and 35 years old with HIV.

This chain uses TRBV7-2 with TRBJ2-1, with 14 bases fitting TRBD2. After removal of 4 bases from V and 9 bases from J, the junction contained 5 bases not matched to a gene. CDR3 length: 15 amino acids. The germline V gene encodes CDR1 SGHTA and CDR2 FQGNSA. The CDR3 is CASSSGLAGVGEQFF. DNA of the CDR3: TGTGCCAGCAGCTCGGGACTAGCGGGGGTAGGTGAGCAGTTCTTC.

This clone turned up a few times. The chain combines TRBV19 with TRBJ1-5; no clear D. Trimming pared 1 base from V and 9 bases from J, leaving 10 bases between. CDR3 length: 13 residues. CDR1 LNHDA and CDR2 SQIVND come from the germline V gene (reference sequence). CDR3 region: CASSIGVAPPQHF. CDR3 DNA: TGTGCCAGTAGTATAGGCGTGGCACCGCCCCAGCATTTT.

The chain is built from TRBV7-8 and TRBJ1-2; D may be TRBD1 (5 bases). V shed 1 base and J shed 1 base, with 10 bases lying between them. Germline V gene lookup returns CDR1 SGHVS and CDR2 FQNEAQ. The CDR3 runs 15 residues. The CDR3 DNA reads as TGTGCCAGCAGCTTAGTATACGGACATAACTATGGCTACACCTTC. Its translation is CASSLVYGHNYGYTF.

This clone was seen a handful of times. This chain joins TRBV6-1 and TRBJ1-2; the D is unclear. The CDR3 is 13 amino acids. Germline V lookup: CDR1 MNHNS, CDR2 SASEGT. The V gene lost 5 bases and the J gene lost 7 bases, with 14 bases spanning the gap. The DNA of the CDR3 is TGTGCCAGCAGTCACCAAACAGCACTTGGCTACACCTTC. It yields the protein CASSHQTALGYTF.

This clone was seen just once. The chain combines TRBV7-8 with TRBJ2-1, with TRBD1 matching over 10 bases. V was clipped by 5 bases and J by 2 bases; unmatched bases: 12. Germline loops: CDR1 SGHVS, CDR2 FQNEAQ. This CDR3 is built from 18 residues. The CDR3 DNA sequence: TGTGCCAGCAGCCTAAGGACAGGGGGGCGACGGGCCTACAATGAGCAGTTCTTC. This gives the protein CASSLRTGGRRAYNEQFF.

The rearrangement uses TRBV5-1 and TRBJ1-5; D gene uncertain. Germline CDR1 SGHRS, CDR2 YFSETQ. CDR3 length equals 14 residues. Between the trimmed V and J ends, which lost 0 bases and 9 bases, there was a span of 13 bases. CDR3 DNA sequence: TGCGCCAGCAGCTTGGAACTGGGGTTGGGGCCCCAGCATTTT. It codes for CASSLELGLGPQHF.

The table lists this clone with a count of one. The chain is built from TRBV5-1 and TRBJ2-3; perhaps TRBD1 as D (6 bases). Germline V gene data show CDR1 as SGHRS and CDR2 as YFSETQ. The CDR3 length is 16 residues. The V end lost 2 bases, the J end lost 2 bases, and 15 bases lay between the germline ends. The chain's CDR3 is CASSFSGDRYTDTQYF. The DNA of the CDR3 is TGCGCCAGCAGCTTCTCAGGGGACCGCTACACAGATACGCAGTATTTT. The full variable domain, completed using reference TRBV5-1 and TRBJ2-3, is KAGVTQTPRYLIKTRGQQVTLSCSPISGHRSVSWYQQTPGQGLQFLFEYFSETQRNKGNFPGRFSGRQFSNSRSEMNVSTLELGDSALYLCASSFSGDRYTDTQYFGPGTRLTVL.

The count of this clone is one. V is TRBV6-5 and J is TRBJ2-7; possibly TRBD2 for D (7 bases). Germline CDR1 is MNHEY and CDR2 is SVGAGI. The CDR3 length is 16 residues. V was pared by 4 bases and J by 4 bases, with 20 bases between. This CDR3 reads CASSSLQGGGLYEQYF. The DNA of the CDR3 is TGTGCCAGCAGTTCCCTCCAGGGAGGGGGGCTTTACGAGCAGTACTTC.

The chain joins TRBV27 to TRBJ2-1; D is tentatively TRBD1 or TRBD2 (5 bases each). Germline V gene lookup returns CDR1 MNHEY and CDR2 SMNVEV (reference sequence). There are 16 residues in the CDR3. Trimming left V 2 bases short and J 7 bases short, with 18 bases between. The CDR3 DNA sequence: TGTGCCAGCAGTTTACAAGGGACCGGCCCCCGAAATGAGCAGTTCTTC. Amino acids: CASSLQGTGPRNEQFF.

The rearrangement uses TRBV19 and TRBJ1-1, with TRBD1 matching 7 bases. The CDR3 totals 13 residues. Germline trimming cut 5 bases from V and 4 bases from J; bases unmatched to any gene: 4. Germline assignment: CDR1 LNHDA and CDR2 SQIVND (reference sequence). The CDR3 loop is CASSPGGGTEAFF. The CDR3 coding sequence is TGTGCCAGTAGTCCAGGGGGGGGCACTGAAGCTTTCTTT.

The chain links TRBV15 to TRBJ1-1; no reliable D call. V shed 5 bases and J shed 4 bases, with 17 bases lying between them. The CDR3 has 15 residues. Germline loops: CDR1 LNHNV, CDR2 YYDKDF (reference sequence). CDR3 amino acids: CATSQADSLGTEAFF. In nucleotides, the CDR3 is TGTGCCACCAGCCAGGCTGACTCGTTGGGCACTGAAGCTTTCTTT.

Turning to this clone: An end of the junction does not agree with germline; a read error may underlie this. The CDR3 sequence: CASTRTGTSGRGETQYF. The DNA of the CDR3 is TGTGCTAGCACCCGAACCGGGACTAGCGGGAGGGGAGAGACCCAGTACTTC. This sequence joins TRBV7-7 and TRBJ2-5; TRBD2 agrees at 16 bases. This CDR3 has 17 residues. Germline V lookup: CDR1 SSHAT, CDR2 FNYEAQ (reference sequence).

In this sample, this clone turned up a few times. V gene TRBV5-1 combines with J gene TRBJ2-1; 7 bases align to TRBD1. Germline assignment: CDR1 SGHRS and CDR2 YFSETQ. The CDR3 spans 12 residues. J was trimmed by 8 bases and V by 1 base; bases with no gene match: 0. The CDR3 region is CASSLTGDEQFF. CDR3 DNA: TGCGCCAGCAGCTTGACAGGGGATGAGCAGTTCTTC.

This sequence joins TRBV6-1 and TRBJ2-7; 7 positions agree with TRBD1. V gave up 5 bases and J gave up 4 bases; unmatched junction bases: 11. This CDR3 is built from 15 residues. CDR1 is MNHNS, CDR2 SASEGT, per germline. CDR3 coding DNA: TGTGCCAGCAGTCCCCCCGGGACAGCCTTTTACGAGCAGTACTTC. Encoded protein: CASSPPGTAFYEQYF.

This clone was observed once. The gene calls are TRBV19 and TRBJ2-7; either TRBD1 or TRBD2 may supply D (5 bases each). V dropped 3 bases and J dropped 1 base, with 7 bases sitting between them. Germline V gene sequence: CDR1 LNHDA, CDR2 SQIVND (reference sequence). This CDR3 has 13 residues. The CDR3 reads CASSMGVSYEQYF. CDR3 sequence (DNA): TGTGCCAGTAGTATGGGGGTTTCCTACGAGCAGTACTTC. The whole variable domain, remainder taken from reference TRBV19 and TRBJ2-7, is DGGITQSPKYLFRKEGQNVTLSCEQNLNHDAMYWYRQDPGQGLRLIYYSQIVNDFQKGDIAEGYSVSREKKESFPLTVTSAQKNPTAFYLCASSMGVSYEQYFGPGTRLTVT.

This clone was observed a single time. The chain employs TRBV6-5 and TRBJ2-1; 11 bases are shared with TRBD2. From germline, CDR1 is MNHEY and CDR2 SVGAGI. This CDR3 is built from 14 residues. V lost 6 bases to trimming and J lost 7 bases; unmatched junction nucleotides: 5. The CDR3 nucleotides are TGTGCCAGCAGGCTAGCGGGAGGCCCAAATGAGCAGTTCTTC. Amino acids: CASRLAGGPNEQFF.

V is TRBV6-5 and J is TRBJ1-2; 8 positions agree with TRBD1. V gave up 6 bases and J gave up 7 bases; unmatched junction bases: 10. The CDR3 covers 14 residues. Germline V gene sequence: CDR1 MNHEY, CDR2 SVGAGI. The CDR3, as DNA: TGTGCCAGCAGGGATACAGGGGGAAGAGGTGGCTACACCTTC. Translation gives CASRDTGGRGGYTF.

J is TRBJ2-7 and V is TRBV7-6; TRBD2 matches 8 bases. The CDR3 covers 15 residues. Germline trimming cut 1 base from V and 4 bases from J; bases unmatched to any gene: 6. Germline V lookup: CDR1 SGHVS, CDR2 FNYEAQ. The CDR3 DNA sequence: TGTGCCAGCAGCTTAGTGGCGGGGGGACCATACGAGCAGTACTTC. Encoded protein: CASSLVAGGPYEQYF.

The gene calls are TRBV6-6 and TRBJ1-5; no reliable D call. CDR1 and CDR2 (germline): MNHNY, SVGAGI (reference sequence). V gave up 5 bases and J gave up 5 bases, with 16 bases separating them. CDR3 length: 15 residues. The CDR3 DNA is TGTGCCAGCAGTGCTTTACGGTCCCCCCATCAGCCCCAGCATTTT. Its protein is CASSALRSPHQPQHF.

This clone was detected once. The gene calls are TRBV9 and TRBJ2-1, with 8 bases aligning to TRBD2. The CDR3 is made up of 16 amino acids. V was clipped by 0 bases and J by 4 bases; unmatched bases: 6. The germline V gene encodes CDR1 SGDLS and CDR2 YYNGEE. For the CDR3, the DNA is TGTGCCAGCAGCGTAGATGCGGGGGGCTTATACAATGAGCAGTTCTTC. Translating gives CASSVDAGGLYNEQFF.

The chain couples TRBV11-1 to TRBJ2-6; D gene ambiguous. The CDR3 covers 17 residues. Germline assignment: CDR1 SGHAT and CDR2 FQDESV (reference sequence). The V gene lost 3 bases and the J gene lost 0 bases, with 12 bases spanning the gap. The DNA of the CDR3 is TGTGCCAGCAGCTTGTATGCGTTGCCCTCTGGGGCCAACGTCCTGACTTTC. This encodes CASSLYALPSGANVLTF.

This chain connects TRBV6-5 to TRBJ1-2; 12 positions match TRBD1. The CDR3 extends over 15 amino acids. CDR1 and CDR2 (germline): MNHEY, SVGAGI. The J segment lost 6 bases and the V segment lost 0 bases, leaving 2 bases of the junction unmatched. CDR3 sequence reads: CASSYSGTGGNGYTF. In DNA form, the CDR3 reads TGTGCCAGCAGTTACTCGGGGACAGGGGGCAATGGCTACACCTTC.